The 11 T cell receptor beta chains below come from one sample, sequenced in a study of OX40 agonist ivuxolimab in advanced cancers. Data came from immunoSEQ multiplex PCR; TCRdb stores just in-frame clones and leaves some out. Among around 110,000 clones listed, about nine tenths were seen once. Sequences were derived from CD4+ or CD8+ T cells sorted from blood, sampled in a trial of the OX40 agonist ivuxolimab. Receptors originate from an adult with an advanced solid tumor such as melanoma, head and neck, liver or kidney cancer.

Only one count was recorded for this clone. The rearrangement uses TRBV5-3 and TRBJ2-7, with 12 bases identical to TRBD1. TRBV5-3 is treated as an ORF (open reading frame) with a function not yet certain. This CDR3 is built from 22 residues. Losses at the gene ends were 4 bases for V and 2 bases for J; bases not matched to a gene: 25. The CDR3 region has the DNA TGTGCCAGAAGCCCCCGACCCGGGACAGGGGGCCTCCGGACTAGAGCACCCTACGAGCAGTACTTC. It encodes CARSPRPGTGGLRTRAPYEQYF.

V and J are TRBV4-3 and TRBJ2-3, with D hard to call. The CDR3 is made up of 16 amino acids. V lost 0 bases to trimming and J lost 0 bases, with 10 bases between them. Per germline, CDR1 LGHNA and CDR2 YSLEER. The CDR3, as DNA: TGCGCCAGCAGCCAAGATGCCCGGGTGAGCACAGATACGCAGTATTTT. Amino acids: CASSQDARVSTDTQYF.

This CDR3 reads CASSPGATGDGGEKLFF. In DNA, the CDR3 is TGTGCCAGCTCACCAGGAGCGACAGGGGACGGAGGCGAAAAACTGTTTTTT. V is TRBV18 and J is TRBJ1-4; 8 bases agree with TRBD1. Trimming cost V 2 bases and J 8 bases; bases outside gene matches: 13. CDR1 and CDR2 (germline): KGHSH, LQKENI. This CDR3 spans 17 amino acids.

The sample holds one count of this clone. Here the CDR3 DNA reads TGTGCCACCAGCAGAGACGCAAAGAGCTCCTACGAGCAGTACTTC. Translated: CATSRDAKSSYEQYF. The J gene is TRBJ2-7, the V gene TRBV15; D is unclear. Per the germline V gene, CDR1 is LNHNV and CDR2 is YYDKDF (reference sequence). CDR3 length: 15 amino acids. Trimming shortened V by 0 bases and J by 0 bases, and 9 bases separated the two germline ends. Using reference TRBV15 and TRBJ2-7 for the parts outside the CDR3, the full variable domain is DAMVIQNPRYQVTQFGKPVTLSCSQTLNHNVMYWYQQKSSQAPKLLFHYYDKDFNNEADTPDNFQSRRPNTSFCFLDIRSPGLGDTAMYLCATSRDAKSSYEQYFGPGTRLTVT.

The chain links TRBV28 to TRBJ2-3; D tentatively fits TRBD1 or TRBD2 (6 bases each). CDR1 MDHEN and CDR2 SYDVKM come from the germline V gene. V gave up 7 bases and J gave up 0 bases, with 14 bases separating them. The CDR3 extends over 15 amino acids. CDR3 bases: TGTGCCAGCACCAAAGGGGGGATTAGCACAGATACGCAGTATTTT. Translation gives CASTKGGISTDTQYF.

This chain uses TRBV10-3 with TRBJ1-1; tentative D call: TRBD1 (5 bases). The CDR3 is made up of 12 amino acids. V lost 6 bases and J 5 bases, leaving 10 bases between the germline ends. Germline loops: CDR1 ENHRY, CDR2 SYGVKD. The CDR3 spells CAISPTVTEAFF. CDR3 sequence (DNA): TGTGCCATCAGCCCGACAGTGACTGAAGCTTTCTTT.

The chain employs TRBV2 and TRBJ2-5; the match to TRBD2 covers 8 bases. V lost 7 bases, J lost 5 bases, and 12 bases stayed unmatched. The CDR3 runs to 15 residues. CDR1 and CDR2 (germline): SNHLY, FYNNEI. The CDR3 DNA reads TGTGCCAGCAAGATTACGGGACTAGGGACCGAGACCCAGTACTTC. It codes for CASKITGLGTETQYF. Combining the CDR3 with reference TRBV2 and TRBJ2-5 gives the whole variable domain EPEVTQTPSHQVTQMGQEVILRCVPISNHLYFYWYRQILGQKVEFLVSFYNNEISEKSEIFDDQFSVERPDGSNFTLKIRSTKLEDSAMYFCASKITGLGTETQYFGPGTRLLVL.

The genes are TRBV7-6 and TRBJ2-7; D possibly corresponds to TRBD2 (5 bases). The V and J ends lost 1 base and 3 bases respectively, with 16 bases between them. Germline CDR1 is SGHVS and CDR2 is FNYEAQ. The CDR3 totals 16 residues. The DNA for the CDR3 is TGTGCCAGCAGCTTAGAGTCTGCGGGCAGCAGCTACGAGCAGTACTTC. This encodes CASSLESAGSSYEQYF.

J is TRBJ2-2 and V is TRBV30, with no clear D. Trimming took off 1 base at V and 2 bases at J, with 5 bases between the two ends. CDR1 is GTSNPN and CDR2 is SVGIG in the germline V gene (reference sequence). The CDR3 contains 13 residues. CDR3 nucleotide sequence: TGTGCCTGGAGTGCGGACAACACCGGGGAGCTGTTTTTT. Translation: CAWSADNTGELFF.

The CDR3 DNA reads as TGTGCCAGCAGCCAACTGGAGGGAACAGATACGCAGTATTTT. Encoded protein: CASSQLEGTDTQYF. The chain recombines TRBV14 with TRBJ2-3; a weak D match, TRBD2 (6 bases). The CDR3 extends over 14 amino acids. V lost 2 bases, J lost 3 bases, and 9 bases lay in between. Germline V gene sequence: CDR1 SGHDN, CDR2 FVKESK.

The rearrangement joins TRBV18 to TRBJ1-3, with 8 bases fitting TRBD1. CDR1 and CDR2 (germline): KGHSH, LQKENI. Trimming removed 5 bases from V and 1 base from J; junction bases left unmatched: 10. This CDR3 is built from 17 residues. The CDR3 region is CASSSSGTGGSGNTIYF. CDR3 nucleotides: TGTGCCAGCTCATCGTCCGGGACAGGCGGGTCTGGAAACACCATATATTTT.